Below, 25 T cell receptor beta chains from the same sample are listed, as sequenced in a study of shared clonotypes between healthy human individuals. The repertoire was sequenced with immunoSEQ multiplex PCR; TCRdb's copy has only in-frame clones and lacks some. This sample carries some 2.3 million clones, approximately 95% of them seen once, and the ten largest clones take 0.3% to 0.4%. The sequencing input was naive CD4+ T cells from PBMCs. Subset defined: CD45RA+ positively selected. Receptor source: a man between 18 and 35 years old in good health. Some clones in this sample may be carry-over from other donors' samples.

J is TRBJ2-2 and V is TRBV2; D might be TRBD2 (5 bases). V lost 7 bases, J lost 0 bases, and 9 bases lay in between. CDR3 length equals 14 residues. CDR1 is SNHLY and CDR2 is FYNNEI in the germline V gene. The CDR3 DNA follows: TGTGCCAGCAAGAGCGGACCGAACACCGGGGAGCTGTTTTTT. The encoded protein is CASKSGPNTGELFF.

On this clone: The same CDR3 can be traced to other DNA sequences in this sample. The chain combines TRBV28 with TRBJ1-5; no definite D call. V lost 2 bases and J 0 bases, leaving 8 bases between the germline ends. The CDR3 loop spans 15 amino acids. Germline CDR1 is MDHEN and CDR2 is SYDVKM. Here the CDR3 reads CASSLGQYSNQPQHF. The CDR3 nucleotides are TGTGCCAGCAGTTTAGGGCAGTATAGCAATCAGCCCCAGCATTTT.

The chain has TRBV28 and TRBJ1-2, with TRBD1 matching 9 bases. This CDR3 has 12 amino acids. The J segment lost 13 bases and the V segment lost 6 bases, leaving 9 bases of the junction unmatched. Germline-derived CDR1 and CDR2 are MDHEN and SYDVKM. The CDR3, as DNA: TGTGCCAGCAGACTTACTACAGGGGGCCCCACCTTC. It is translated as CASRLTTGGPTF.

Note on this clone: The same CDR3 arises from other DNA sequences in this sample as well. The CDR3 DNA follows: TGTGCCAGCAGCTTAGATCGGAACAATGAGCAGTTCTTC. This gives the protein CASSLDRNNEQFF. The chain combines TRBV7-3 with TRBJ2-1; the D is unclear. CDR1 is SGHTA and CDR2 is FQGTGA in the germline V gene. The V end lost 2 bases, the J end lost 5 bases, and 7 bases lay between the germline ends. This CDR3 region has 13 residues.

The chain employs TRBV7-3 and TRBJ2-3; no firm D call. The CDR3 extends over 15 amino acids. Trimming pared 0 bases from V and 1 base from J, leaving 8 bases between. Germline lookup yields CDR1 SGHTA and CDR2 FQGTGA. The CDR3 spells CASSLTRVGTDTQYF. Written as DNA, the CDR3 is TGTGCCAGCAGCTTAACAAGGGTGGGCACAGATACGCAGTATTTT.

The chain uses TRBV2 and TRBJ2-7, with TRBD1 as a possible D gene (5 bases). The CDR3 has 13 amino acids. The germline V gene encodes CDR1 SNHLY and CDR2 FYNNEI. Trimming removed 8 bases from V and 7 bases from J, with 18 bases in between. CDR3 residues: CASLAGWAGEQYF. The CDR3 bases are TGTGCCAGCTTGGCAGGGTGGGCAGGGGAGCAGTACTTC.

This chain links TRBV7-2 with TRBJ1-2; D uncertain. Germline values: CDR1 SGHTA, CDR2 FQGNSA. The CDR3 extends over 16 amino acids. Trimming shortened V by 4 bases and J by 1 base, and 16 bases separated the two germline ends. CDR3: CASSSRNGQRNYGYTF. Here the CDR3 DNA reads TGTGCCAGCAGCTCGCGTAACGGGCAGCGTAACTATGGCTACACCTTC.

CDR3 sequence (DNA): TGTGCCAGCAGCTTAATCGGGCCTAGCGGGGACAATGAGCAGTTCTTC. Protein sequence: CASSLIGPSGDNEQFF. This sequence joins TRBV7-3 and TRBJ2-1; 9 bases are shared with TRBD2. The V and J ends lost 1 base and 5 bases, in that order; junction bases with no gene match: 6. This CDR3 spans 16 amino acids. CDR1 SGHTA and CDR2 FQGTGA come from the germline V gene.

The J gene is TRBJ1-2, the V gene TRBV2; D call uncertain. V lost 4 bases, J lost 0 bases, and 15 bases lay in between. Germline V gene data show CDR1 as SNHLY and CDR2 as FYNNEI. The CDR3 is 16 residues long. CDR3: CASSVSSLRSNYGYTF. The CDR3 coding sequence is TGTGCCAGCAGTGTTTCTTCGCTCAGGTCTAACTATGGCTACACCTTC.

As concerns this clone: The identical CDR3 is also encoded by other nucleotide sequences in the sample. The chain uses TRBV18 and TRBJ2-7; D perhaps matches TRBD2 (6 bases). This CDR3 region has 12 residues. In germline, CDR1 is KGHSH, CDR2 LQKENI. V was clipped by 3 bases and J by 6 bases, with 9 bases between them. Written as DNA, the CDR3 is TGTGCCAGCTCACCCGGAGGGTCCGAGCAGTACTTC. It codes for CASSPGGSEQYF. The full variable domain, its missing parts supplied by reference TRBV18 and TRBJ2-7, is NAGVMQNPRHLVRRRGQEARLRCSPMKGHSHVYWYRQLPEEGLKFMVYLQKENIIDESGMPKERFSAEFPKEGPSILRIQQVVRGDSAAYFCASSPGGSEQYFGPGTRLTVT.

This clone was seen a few times. The same CDR3 also results from other DNA sequences found in this sample. This chain uses TRBV30 with TRBJ1-5, with TRBD1 matching over 7 bases. The CDR3 totals 13 residues. The germline gives CDR1 GTSNPN, CDR2 SVGIG (reference sequence). V gave up 1 base and J gave up 5 bases; unmatched junction bases: 2. CDR3 protein: CAWSGQGYQPQHF. The CDR3 DNA follows: TGTGCCTGGAGTGGACAGGGCTATCAGCCCCAGCATTTT.

The chain has TRBV5-1 and TRBJ2-2; D perhaps matches TRBD1 (7 bases). CDR1 and CDR2 from the germline V gene are SGHRS and YFSETQ. The CDR3 contains 15 residues. The germline V and J ends were trimmed by 4 bases and 3 bases, with 13 bases remaining between them. This CDR3 is CASSGGTDYTGELFF. The CDR3 DNA is TGCGCCAGCAGCGGCGGGACAGATTACACCGGGGAGCTGTTTTTT.

About this clone: Other DNA sequences in the sample encode the same CDR3. This sequence joins TRBV7-2 and TRBJ1-2, with D uncertain. The CDR3 runs to 14 residues. V lost 1 base and J lost 4, with 10 bases in between. CDR1 and CDR2 from the germline V gene are SGHTA and FQGNSA. The CDR3 region has the DNA TGTGCCAGCAGCTTAGGTGGCAGTTCCTATGGCTACACCTTC. This codes for CASSLGGSSYGYTF.

V and J are TRBV5-1 and TRBJ2-7; possibly TRBD1 for D (5 bases). The CDR3 is 12 amino acids. Trimming stripped 5 bases from V and 5 bases from J, with 11 bases between. The germline CDR1 and CDR2 sequences are SGHRS and YFSETQ. The CDR3 DNA sequence: TGCGCCAGCAGACAAGGGGCCCACGAGCAGTACTTC. Amino acids: CASRQGAHEQYF.

This clone appeared once. This chain connects TRBV27 to TRBJ1-2, with D unclear. This CDR3 region has 14 residues. Germline assignment: CDR1 MNHEY and CDR2 SMNVEV (reference sequence). Deletions cut 2 bases from V and 4 bases from J, with 11 bases between. The CDR3 DNA reads as TGTGCCAGCAGTTTACTCCCCGGGTCCTATGGCTACACCTTC. Its protein product is CASSLLPGSYGYTF.

V is TRBV27 and J is TRBJ1-2; 8 bases map to TRBD1. The length of the CDR3 is 12 residues. The ends lost 3 bases at V and 6 bases at J; junction bases unmatched: 0. Germline CDR1 MNHEY, CDR2 SMNVEV (reference sequence). The CDR3 nucleotides are TGTGCCAGCAGTTTGACAGGGGATGGCTACACCTTC. Amino acid sequence: CASSLTGDGYTF.

This chain's CDR3 is CASSQNRDRELFF. In DNA form, the CDR3 reads TGTGCCAGTAGCCAGAACAGGGACAGGGAGCTGTTTTTT. This chain links TRBV19 with TRBJ2-2; perhaps TRBD1 as D (6 bases). Trimming shortened V by 6 bases and J by 9 bases, and 14 bases separated the two germline ends. The CDR3 runs to 13 residues. The germline V gene encodes CDR1 LNHDA and CDR2 SQIVND (reference sequence).

The rearrangement uses TRBV5-1 and TRBJ2-5; 12 positions agree with TRBD2. The CDR3 has 15 amino acids. Germline V lookup: CDR1 SGHRS, CDR2 YFSETQ. Trimming took 4 bases from V and 3 from J; bases not matched to a gene: 4. The CDR3 DNA reads as TGCGCCAGCAGCAACCGACTAGCGGGAGAAGAGACCCAGTACTTC. The encoded protein is CASSNRLAGEETQYF.

In DNA form, the CDR3 reads TGTGCCAGCAGCTCAACCATTCGTCTAGCGGGGGCCGGGGAGCTGTTTTTT. Translated, it gives CASSSTIRLAGAGELFF. The V call is TRBV7-2, the J call TRBJ2-2, with TRBD2 matching 10 bases. The CDR3 loop spans 17 amino acids. CDR1 and CDR2 from the germline V gene are SGHTA and FQGNSA. V lost 4 bases, J lost 6 bases, and 11 bases stayed unmatched.

The chain carries TRBV4-1 and TRBJ1-5; no clear D. Trimming took off 5 bases at V and 3 bases at J, with 11 bases between the two ends. The CDR3 contains 14 residues. Germline V CDR1 and CDR2: MGHRA, YSYEKL. In nucleotides, the CDR3 is TGCGCCAGCAGCGTCAGTGGCGCCAATCAGCCCCAGCATTTT. Translated: CASSVSGANQPQHF.

The J gene is TRBJ1-1, the V gene TRBV9, with 8 bases matching TRBD1. V dropped 3 bases and J dropped 3; count of bases not matched to a gene: 7. Germline CDR1 SGDLS, CDR2 YYNGEE. The CDR3 totals 15 residues. The CDR3 DNA reads TGTGCCAGCAGCGCTCATCAGGGGGCTGACACTGAAGCTTTCTTT. Translated, it gives CASSAHQGADTEAFF.

The chain links TRBV30 to TRBJ2-2; perhaps TRBD1 as D (5 bases). The CDR3 totals 12 residues. Germline CDR1 GTSNPN, CDR2 SVGIG (reference sequence). Trimming pared 2 bases from V and 6 bases from J, leaving 7 bases between. CDR3: CAWSIGAGELFF. CDR3 in DNA: TGTGCCTGGAGTATAGGGGCCGGGGAGCTGTTTTTT.

The chain uses TRBV11-2 and TRBJ1-2; D unclear. V lost 1 base, J lost 0 bases, and 12 bases lay in between. Per the germline V gene, CDR1 is SGHAT and CDR2 is FQNNGV. This CDR3 is built from 16 residues. CDR3 DNA sequence: TGTGCCAGCAGCTTAGCTGGACCCAGAGCTAACTATGGCTACACCTTC. Translated, it gives CASSLAGPRANYGYTF.

The count of this clone is one. This CDR3 reads CASRERVSYNEQFF. The CDR3 nucleotides are TGTGCCAGCAGGGAGAGGGTCTCCTACAATGAGCAGTTCTTC. The chain recombines TRBV28 with TRBJ2-1; perhaps TRBD2 as D (5 bases). The CDR3 runs 14 residues. Trimming took off 6 bases at V and 0 bases at J, with 9 bases between the two ends. Per the germline V gene, CDR1 is MDHEN and CDR2 is SYDVKM.

For this clone: Other DNA variants within this sample encode the same CDR3. This chain uses TRBV7-2 with TRBJ1-2; no clear D gene. Germline V lookup: CDR1 SGHTA, CDR2 FQGNSA. CDR3 size: 14 residues. V dropped 1 base and J dropped 4 bases, with 10 bases sitting between them. This CDR3 reads CASSLGGLTYGYTF. The CDR3 bases are TGTGCCAGCAGCTTAGGAGGCCTAACCTATGGCTACACCTTC.